Listed here is a single TCR beta chain. There are 21 residues in the CDR3. From germline, CDR1 is SGHRS and CDR2 YFSETQ. Losses at the gene ends were 0 bases for V and 0 bases for J; bases not matched to a gene: 17. This sample was included in a study of blood T cell repertoires in COVID-19. Overall study: Samples of COVID-19 (acute and convalescent) were obtained from the United States, Italy and Spain. In each case, the material was cDNA or gDNA derived from T cells, B-cell-depleted T cells, or PBMCs.

Seattle cases were enrolled at active infection and followed longitudinally. Original handling: Amplification of reference gene primers provided the estimated nucleated cell counts. Sequenced by immunoSEQ multiplex PCR; TCRdb stores in-frame clones only, minus some. The V and J calls and the clone size are those of that table, but D and trimming were determined from the DNA. There are some 300,000 clones in the sample; around 89% occur only once, and under 1.1% lies in the top ten. The source of this sequence is a woman aged 40 to 50 with COVID-19, enrolled during active disease. J is TRBJ1-1 and V is TRBV5-1; 10 bases are a match to TRBD1. The sequenced material came from peripheral blood. The CDR3 DNA is TGCGCCAGCAGCTTGGGACAGGGGGCGTTTTCCACCCGCGGGTTGAACACTGAAGCTTTCTTT. Translated, it gives CASSLGQGAFSTRGLNTEAFF.